Below are 13 T cell receptor beta chains sequenced from a single sample in a study of T cells in women clearing cervical HPV infection. Profiled with immunoSEQ multiplex PCR; TCRdb holds only in-frame clones, not every one. The sample's table shows fewer than 35,000 clones. Sequenced material: blood buffy coat. These receptors all stem from a woman between 18 and 70 years old with a cervical HPV16 infection that either progressed to CIN3+ or cleared (not recorded which).

Of note for this clone: Read data end 3 residues before the CDR3 end; the end is taken from the germline J gene. The chain is built from TRBV28 and TRBJ2-3; 9 nucleotides match TRBD1. Germline V lookup: CDR1 MDHEN, CDR2 SYDVKM. This CDR3 is 17 amino acids long. Trimming cost V 6 bases and J 3 bases; bases outside gene matches: 13. The part of the CDR3 DNA that was read is TGTGCCAGCAGCGGAGGGTCTCTGGGACAGGGTACAGATACG. It specifies CASSGGSLGQGTDT. The full CDR3 reads CASSGGSLGQGTDTQYF.

The CDR3 bases that were read are TGTGCCAGCAGCGACAGCGGGTTCAATGAG. This gives the protein CASSDSGFNE. The entire CDR3 sequence reads CASSDSGFNEQFF. The V gene is TRBV9, the J gene TRBJ2-1; D is perhaps TRBD2 (6 bases). Coverage ceases 3 residues before the CDR3 finishes, and the germline J gene fills in the end. CDR3 length equals 13 residues. CDR1 is SGDLS, CDR2 YYNGEE, per germline. The germline V and J ends were trimmed by 3 bases and 6 bases, with 10 bases remaining between them.

On this clone itself: The CDR3 goes on 3 residues after the read ends, and that part is filled in from the germline J gene. This chain uses TRBV2 with TRBJ1-1; TRBD1 matches 10 bases. Germline-derived CDR1 and CDR2 are SNHLY and FYNNEI. Unmatched junction bases numbered 3, after V lost 6 bases and J lost 5 bases. The CDR3 is made up of 13 amino acids. Partial CDR3 DNA: TGTGCCAGCAGAGACAGGGGGCTTACTGAA. It encodes CASRDRGLTE. The CDR3 reads in full as CASRDRGLTEAFF.

The sequenced part of the CDR3 DNA is TGTGCCAGTATGAAACTAGCGGGCTACAATGAG. As protein: CASMKLAGYNE. The entire CDR3 protein reads CASMKLAGYNEQFF. The rearrangement uses TRBV19 and TRBJ2-1; 9 bases agree with TRBD2. The read ends 3 residues before the CDR3 terminus; that terminus is restored from the germline J gene. The CDR3 is made up of 14 amino acids. V shed 7 bases and J 3 bases; nucleotides not matched to a gene: 4. Germline loops: CDR1 LNHDA, CDR2 SQIVND (reference sequence).

A word on this clone: The read halts 3 residues ahead of the CDR3 end, with the missing end drawn from the germline J gene. The chain employs TRBV14 and TRBJ2-3, with no clear D. Per the germline V gene, CDR1 is SGHDN and CDR2 is FVKESK. The CDR3 is 14 amino acids. Trimming shortened V by 4 bases and J by 4 bases, and 12 bases separated the two germline ends. Incomplete CDR3 DNA: TGTGCCAGCAGCCGGGCAACTCCCCCAGATACG. Translating it yields CASSRATPPDT. The complete CDR3 sequence is CASSRATPPDTQYF.

As to this clone: The read falls 3 residues short of the CDR3 end, and the missing part is taken from the germline J gene. V gene TRBV6-2 or TRBV6-3 combines with J gene TRBJ2-3; 9 positions match TRBD2. Germline CDR1 is MNHEY and CDR2 is SVGEGT. The CDR3 totals 15 residues. The sequenced CDR3 bases are TGTGCCAGCAGTTACCCCAGGGTAGCGGGAGAGACG. This codes for CASSYPRVAGET. The whole CDR3 sequence is CASSYPRVAGETQYF.

Remarks on this clone: Read coverage stops 3 residues before the CDR3 terminus; the germline J gene supplies the remainder. The gene calls are TRBV2 and TRBJ2-4; the D gene is possibly TRBD2 (5 bases). The CDR3 is 13 residues long. Trimming removed 7 bases at V and 3 bases at J, with 10 bases between. Germline V gene lookup returns CDR1 SNHLY and CDR2 FYNNEI. The CDR3 region is CASNGVVKNIQYF. The CDR3 bases that were read are TGTGCCAGCAACGGGGTTGTCAAAAACATT. The whole variable domain, filled in from reference TRBV2 and TRBJ2-4, reads EPEVTQTPSHQVTQMGQEVILRCVPISNHLYFYWYRQILGQKVEFLVSFYNNEISEKSEIFDDQFSVERPDGSNFTLKIRSTKLEDSAMYFCASNGVVKNIQYFGAGTRLSVL.

Comment on this clone: The CDR3 goes on 3 residues after the read ends, and that part is filled in from the germline J gene. The rearrangement joins TRBV28 to TRBJ2-5; D gene ambiguous. Germline V gives CDR1 MDHEN, CDR2 SYDVKM. V shed 3 bases and J shed 1 base, with 9 bases lying between them. CDR3 length: 14 amino acids. The CDR3 sequence: CASSLGSAQETQYF. CDR3 bases read: TGTGCCAGCAGTTTGGGCTCCGCCCAAGAGACC.

Remarks on this clone: A read error may produce the germline difference seen at one junction end. With the read ending 3 residues before the CDR3 end, the germline J gene is used to fill in that end. The same CDR3 is also encoded by other DNA sequences in this sample. The rearrangement uses TRBV20-1 and TRBJ1-3; possibly TRBD1 for D (5 bases). The length of the CDR3 is 14 residues. Germline CDR1 DFQATT, CDR2 SNEGSKA (reference sequence). CDR3 DNA, as far as it was read: TGCAGTGCTAGTAGGGGCATAGCCGGAAACACT. Translating it yields CSASRGIAGNT. The CDR3 in its entirety is CSASRGIAGNTIYF.

Concerning this clone: The sequenced fragment ends 3 residues before the CDR3 boundary, so the rest is inferred from the germline J gene. This chain links TRBV19 with TRBJ1-1; a possible D gene is TRBD1 (5 bases). This CDR3 has 15 amino acids. Germline V gene data show CDR1 as LNHDA and CDR2 as SQIVND (reference sequence). The part of the CDR3 DNA that was read is TGTGCCAGTAGTCACCCCCGACAGTCCAACCTCGAA. This sequence encodes CASSHPRQSNLE. The complete CDR3 reads CASSHPRQSNLEAFF.

To note about this clone: The read stops 3 residues short of the end of the CDR3; the missing end is completed from the germline J gene. The chain joins TRBV7-3 to TRBJ2-4, with 9 bases matching TRBD2. The germline CDR1 and CDR2 sequences are SGHTA and FQGTGA. With V trimmed by 5 bases and J by 8 bases, 10 bases remained unmatched. The CDR3 extends over 15 amino acids. The CDR3 bases that were read are TGTGCCAGCAGCAGCGGCGGGGGGGCTTTGGACATT. This gives the protein CASSSGGGALDI. The complete CDR3 sequence is CASSSGGGALDIQYF.

Turning to this clone: From the germline J gene comes the end of the CDR3, since the read stops 3 residues before it. J is TRBJ1-2 and V is TRBV7-9; 8 bases agree with TRBD1. V gave up 6 bases and J gave up 5 bases; unmatched junction bases: 11. Germline loops: CDR1 SEHNR, CDR2 FQNEAQ (reference sequence). The CDR3 extends over 15 amino acids. The CDR3 bases that were read are TGTGCCAGCAGTTTTCCGACAGGGGAGGGTTATGGC. It is translated as CASSFPTGEGYG. The full CDR3 protein reads CASSFPTGEGYGYTF.

Regarding this clone: Read sequence stops 3 residues before the CDR3 end, and the germline J gene provides the missing end. This rearrangement joins TRBV20-1 to TRBJ2-7, with 9 nucleotides matching TRBD2. Unmatched junction bases numbered 6, after V lost 2 bases and J lost 1 base. The length of the CDR3 is 15 residues. Germline CDR1 DFQATT, CDR2 SNEGSKA (reference sequence). The CDR3 region is CSARPKREASYEQYF. The DNA read from the CDR3 is TGCAGTGCTAGACCCAAGCGGGAGGCGTCCTACGAG.